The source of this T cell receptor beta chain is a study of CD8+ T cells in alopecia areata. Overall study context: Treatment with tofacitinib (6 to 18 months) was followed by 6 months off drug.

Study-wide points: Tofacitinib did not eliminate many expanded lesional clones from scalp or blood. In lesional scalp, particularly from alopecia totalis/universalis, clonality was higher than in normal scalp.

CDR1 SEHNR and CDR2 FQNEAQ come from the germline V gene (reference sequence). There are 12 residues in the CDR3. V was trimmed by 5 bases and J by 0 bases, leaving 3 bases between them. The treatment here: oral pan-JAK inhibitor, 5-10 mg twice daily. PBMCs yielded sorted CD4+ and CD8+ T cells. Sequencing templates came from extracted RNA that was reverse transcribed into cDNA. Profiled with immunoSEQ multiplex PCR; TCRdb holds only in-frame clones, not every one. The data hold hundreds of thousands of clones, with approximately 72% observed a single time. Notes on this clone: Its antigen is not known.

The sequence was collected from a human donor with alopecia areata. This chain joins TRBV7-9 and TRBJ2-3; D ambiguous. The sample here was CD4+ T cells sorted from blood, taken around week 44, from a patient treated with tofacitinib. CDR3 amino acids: CASSRSTDTQYF. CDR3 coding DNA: TGTGCCAGCAGCCGAAGCACAGATACGCAGTATTTT.